The entry below describes one T cell receptor beta chain. Profiling relied on immunoSEQ multiplex PCR, and the TCRdb table lists in-frame clones only, not all of them. The sample includes 350,000 to 450,000 clones, around nine tenths seen only once; the top ten take less than 1.5%. This record comes from a study of blood T cell repertoires in COVID-19. On the study more broadly: PBMCs, B-cell-depleted T cells, or T cells provided the cDNA or gDNA that made up the material.

The V end lost 3 bases, the J end lost 2 bases, and 12 bases lay between the germline ends. The CDR3 totals 14 residues. Germline V gives CDR1 DFQATT, CDR2 SNEGSKA (reference sequence). This clonotype was sampled from a woman under 30 who had been exposed to COVID-19. The source material was PBMCs or T cells enriched from blood (not recorded which). The V and J genes are TRBV20-1 and TRBJ2-3; D unclear. CDR3 region: CSASTQEYTDTQYF. In nucleotides, the CDR3 is TGCAGTGCTAGTACGCAGGAATACACAGATACGCAGTATTTT.